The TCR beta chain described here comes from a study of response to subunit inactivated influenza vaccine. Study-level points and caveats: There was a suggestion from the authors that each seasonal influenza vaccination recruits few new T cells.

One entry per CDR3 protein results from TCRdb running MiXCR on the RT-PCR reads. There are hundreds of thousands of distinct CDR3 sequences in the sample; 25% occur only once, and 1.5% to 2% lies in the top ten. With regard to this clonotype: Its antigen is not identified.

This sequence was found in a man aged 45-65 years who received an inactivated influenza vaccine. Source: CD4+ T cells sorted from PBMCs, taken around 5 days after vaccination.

The CDR3 sequence is CASSLSLAIYKQYF. CDR3 DNA sequence: TGTGCCAGCAGCTTATCGCTGGCTATATACAAGCAGTACTTC. The chain links TRBV13 to TRBJ2-7; unclear D gene. Germline V lookup: CDR1 PRHDT, CDR2 FYEKMQ (reference sequence). V was cut by 2 bases and J by 8 bases, with 16 bases left in between. There are 14 residues in the CDR3.